Below, 20 T cell receptor beta chains from the same sample are listed, as sequenced in a study of CD8 T cells in Susac syndrome. When the RNA was reverse transcribed, random hexamers were used with an input of about 0.5 to 1 ug. MiXCR, run by TCRdb on the immunoSEQ multiplex PCR reads, gives a single entry per CDR3 protein. The profile shows under 95,000 distinct CDR3 sequences, over 90% of them singletons. The sequenced sample was CD4+ T cells from PBMCs. The receptors were gathered from a human donor with Susac syndrome.

The V and J genes are TRBV20-1 and TRBJ2-1; TRBD1 aligns across 7 bases. Germline CDR1 is DFQATT and CDR2 is SNEGSKA (reference sequence). This CDR3 region has 14 residues. CDR3 DNA sequence: TGCAGCGCCGAGGGGGCTAGATCCTACAATGAGCAGTTCTTC. Amino acids: CSAEGARSYNEQFF.

This sequence joins TRBV30 and TRBJ2-3; unclear D gene. The germline V gene encodes CDR1 GTSNPN and CDR2 SVGIG (reference sequence). V was pared by 2 bases and J by 5 bases, with 2 bases between. This CDR3 spans 10 amino acids. The CDR3, as DNA: TGTGCCTGGAGTTTAGATACGCAGTATTTT. Protein product: CAWSLDTQYF.

The gene calls are TRBV6-2 or TRBV6-3 and TRBJ2-1, with 9 bases aligning to TRBD2. Germline CDR1 is MNHEY and CDR2 is SVGEGT. After removal of 6 bases from V and 4 bases from J, the junction contained 7 bases not matched to a gene. The CDR3 spans 15 residues. CDR3 sequence reads: CASRRERGEYNEQFF. CDR3 in DNA: TGTGCCAGCAGAAGGGAGCGGGGGGAATACAATGAGCAGTTCTTC.

The table lists this clonotype with a count of one. V and J are TRBV18 and TRBJ2-3; D unclear. Germline lookup yields CDR1 KGHSH and CDR2 LQKENI. This CDR3 comprises 12 residues. V lost 6 bases to trimming and J lost 0 bases, with 4 bases between them. CDR3: CASSMSTDTQYF. The DNA for the CDR3 is TGTGCCAGCTCCATGAGCACAGATACGCAGTATTTT.

The chain has TRBV28 and TRBJ1-2; D not certain. The CDR3 length is 12 residues. V gave up 7 bases and J gave up 4 bases, with 10 bases separating them. The germline V gene encodes CDR1 MDHEN and CDR2 SYDVKM. CDR3 nucleotide sequence: TGTGCCAGCACCCAAGGGAGCTATGGCTACACCTTC. Translated: CASTQGSYGYTF.

The chain joins TRBV12-3 or TRBV12-4 to TRBJ2-7; 7 bases agree with TRBD1. This CDR3 spans 15 amino acids. V gave up 5 bases and J gave up 1 base; unmatched junction bases: 8. CDR3 sequence (DNA): TGTGCCAGCAGTCGCCCCGGGACAGCTTCCTACGAGCAGTACTTC. Amino acids: CASSRPGTASYEQYF.

V usage is TRBV5-1 and J usage is TRBJ1-1; TRBD1 is a possible D gene (6 bases). This CDR3 contains 14 residues. With 4 bases removed from V and 5 bases from J, the gap between germline ends came to 15 bases. CDR1 is SGHRS, CDR2 YFSETQ, per germline. CDR3 sequence reads: CASSAGTTETEAFF. The CDR3, as DNA: TGCGCCAGCAGCGCCGGGACAACGGAAACTGAAGCTTTCTTT.

This CDR3 reads CASSLEGASSYEQYF. The CDR3 nucleotides read TGTGCCAGCAGCTTAGAGGGGGCGTCCTCCTACGAGCAGTACTTC. The J gene is TRBJ2-7, the V gene TRBV7-2; 7 bases fit TRBD1. The germline V gene encodes CDR1 SGHTA and CDR2 FQGNSA. V lost 1 base and J lost 0; bases outside the gene matches: 3. The CDR3 loop spans 15 amino acids.

The rearrangement joins TRBV21-1 to TRBJ2-7; the table's D gene call, TRBD1, was not cross checked with the DNA. TRBV21-1 represents a pseudogene. The CDR3 loop spans 13 amino acids. CDR3 coding DNA: TGTGCCAGCAGCAGGGACAACACCTACGAGCAGTACTTC. As protein: CASSRDNTYEQYF.

With regard to this clonotype: Sequence at one end of the junction differs from germline and may be a read error. This chain connects TRBV7-9 to TRBJ2-7, with 9 nucleotides matching TRBD1. The length of the CDR3 is 15 residues. CDR1 is SEHNR, CDR2 FQNEAQ, per germline (reference sequence). CDR3 nucleotides: TGTGCCAGCAGCTTAAGAGGACAGGGGTCTTACGGGCAGTACTTC. Its protein product is CASSLRGQGSYGQYF.

This chain links TRBV20-1 with TRBJ1-2; 8 bases fit TRBD1. The V gene end was trimmed by 3 bases and the J gene end by 5 bases; junction bases not matched to a gene: 8. CDR1 and CDR2 from the germline V gene are DFQATT and SNEGSKA (reference sequence). This CDR3 comprises 14 residues. The CDR3 is CSASATGGGYGYTF. In nucleotides, the CDR3 is TGCAGTGCTAGTGCTACAGGGGGTGGATATGGCTACACCTTC.

This rearrangement joins TRBV10-3 to TRBJ1-1, with D possibly being TRBD1 (5 bases). The length of the CDR3 is 13 residues. Germline values: CDR1 ENHRY, CDR2 SYGVKD. Trimming took 6 bases from V and 3 from J, leaving 11 bases between them. The CDR3 here is CAISRQTYTEAFF. The CDR3 DNA reads as TGTGCCATCAGCCGACAGACTTACACTGAAGCTTTCTTT.

This clonotype was counted once. V usage is TRBV5-4 and J usage is TRBJ2-2, with D uncertain. This CDR3 is built from 15 residues. Trimming left V 3 bases short and J 0 bases short, with 9 bases between. The germline gives CDR1 SGHNT, CDR2 YYREEE (reference sequence). The CDR3 sequence is CASSSVGTNTGELFF. The CDR3 region has the DNA TGTGCCAGCAGCTCCGTAGGCACGAACACCGGGGAGCTGTTTTTT. Filled out from reference TRBV5-4 and TRBJ2-2, the complete variable domain reads ETGVTQSPTHLIKTRGQQVTLRCSSQSGHNTVSWYQQALGQGPQFIFQYYREEENGRGNFPPRFSGLQFPNYSSELNVNALELDDSALYLCASSSVGTNTGELFFGEGSRLTVL.

The rearrangement links TRBV30 to TRBJ2-7, with D tentatively TRBD2 (5 bases). The V end lost 1 base, the J end lost 0 bases, and 7 bases lay between the germline ends. Germline V gene data show CDR1 as GTSNPN and CDR2 as SVGIG (reference sequence). This CDR3 spans 13 amino acids. As DNA, the CDR3 is TGTGCCTGGAGTGGAGGGTCCTCCTACGAGCAGTACTTC. This sequence encodes CAWSGGSSYEQYF.

The gene calls are TRBV18 and TRBJ2-5; D gene uncertain. Germline-derived CDR1 and CDR2 are KGHSH and LQKENI. Trimming pared 3 bases from V and 1 base from J, leaving 12 bases between. This CDR3 comprises 15 residues. The CDR3 nucleotides are TGTGCCAGCTCACCGGCGGCCAGCCGCCAAGAGACCCAGTACTTC. Translation gives CASSPAASRQETQYF.

This chain joins TRBV12-3 or TRBV12-4 and TRBJ1-5; possible D gene TRBD1, 5 bases. The ends were cut back, 1 base at V and 0 bases at J, with 13 bases in the middle. CDR3 length equals 17 residues. CDR3 residues: CASSLGQGSYSNQPQHF. The DNA of the CDR3 is TGTGCCAGCAGTTTAGGGCAGGGAAGCTATAGCAATCAGCCCCAGCATTTT.

The V call is TRBV28, the J call TRBJ1-6; 8 bases map to TRBD1. Trimming removed 10 bases from V and 10 bases from J; junction bases left unmatched: 18. Per the germline V gene, CDR1 is MDHEN and CDR2 is SYDVKM. This CDR3 region has 16 residues. The CDR3 loop reads CATKTSRGLSWSPLHF. The DNA of the CDR3 is TGTGCCACCAAAACTAGCAGGGGGCTGTCATGGTCACCCCTCCACTTT. The variable domain in full, with the rest retrieved from reference TRBV28 and TRBJ1-6, is DVKVTQSSRYLVKRTGEKVFLECVQDMDHENMFWYRQDPGLGLRLIYFSYDVKMKEKGDIPEGYSVSREKKERFSLILESASTNQTSMYLCATKTSRGLSWSPLHFGNGTRLTVT.

V usage is TRBV5-4 and J usage is TRBJ2-2; 8 positions match TRBD1. The CDR3 contains 12 residues. With V trimmed by 3 bases and J by 10 bases, 2 bases remained unmatched. Germline V CDR1 and CDR2: SGHNT, YYREEE (reference sequence). The CDR3 DNA follows: TGTGCCAGCAGCTCGGACAGGGAGGAGCTGTTTTTT. It codes for CASSSDREELFF.

The table lists this clonotype with a count of one. This chain joins TRBV10-3 and TRBJ2-5; unclear D gene. The CDR3 is 13 amino acids. V was trimmed by 8 bases and J by 2 bases, leaving 12 bases between them. Per the germline V gene, CDR1 is ENHRY and CDR2 is SYGVKD. The CDR3 DNA reads TGTGCCATCTGTCCAGCCCTTCAAGAGACCCAGTACTTC. Translating it yields CAICPALQETQYF.

This chain joins TRBV28 and TRBJ1-2, with D uncertain. CDR3 length: 15 residues. The germline gives CDR1 MDHEN, CDR2 SYDVKM. The ends were cut back, 3 bases at V and 3 bases at J, with 14 bases in the middle. As DNA, the CDR3 is TGTGCCAGCAGTTTGCGGGGTGGGCCCGACTATGGCTACACCTTC. Translated, it gives CASSLRGGPDYGYTF.